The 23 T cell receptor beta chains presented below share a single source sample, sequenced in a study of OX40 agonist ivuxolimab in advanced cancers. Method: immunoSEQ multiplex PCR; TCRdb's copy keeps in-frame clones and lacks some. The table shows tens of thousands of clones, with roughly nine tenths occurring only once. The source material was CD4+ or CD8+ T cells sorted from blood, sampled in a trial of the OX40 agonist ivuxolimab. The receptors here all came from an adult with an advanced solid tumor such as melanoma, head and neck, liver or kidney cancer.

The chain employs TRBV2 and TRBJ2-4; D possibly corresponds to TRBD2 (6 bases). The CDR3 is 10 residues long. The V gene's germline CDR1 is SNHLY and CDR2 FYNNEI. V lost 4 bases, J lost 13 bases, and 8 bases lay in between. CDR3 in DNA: TGTGCCAGCAGTGGACTAGAGCAGTACTTC. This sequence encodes CASSGLEQYF. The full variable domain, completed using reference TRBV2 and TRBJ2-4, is EPEVTQTPSHQVTQMGQEVILRCVPISNHLYFYWYRQILGQKVEFLVSFYNNEISEKSEIFDDQFSVERPDGSNFTLKIRSTKLEDSAMYFCASSGLEQYFGAGTRLSVL.

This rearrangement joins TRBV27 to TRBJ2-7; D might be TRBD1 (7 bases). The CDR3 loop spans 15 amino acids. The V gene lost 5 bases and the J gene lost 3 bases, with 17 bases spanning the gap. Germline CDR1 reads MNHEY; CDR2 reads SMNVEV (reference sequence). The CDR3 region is CASSLQGGLYYEQYF. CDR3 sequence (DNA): TGTGCCAGCAGTCTCCAGGGGGGCCTTTACTACGAGCAGTACTTC.

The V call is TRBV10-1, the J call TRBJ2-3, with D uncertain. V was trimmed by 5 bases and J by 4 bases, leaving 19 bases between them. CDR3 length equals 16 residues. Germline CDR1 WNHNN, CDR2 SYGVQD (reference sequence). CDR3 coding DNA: TGCGCCAGCAGTAGGAACCCGGGCCCGGGCCCAGATACGCAGTATTTT. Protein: CASSRNPGPGPDTQYF.

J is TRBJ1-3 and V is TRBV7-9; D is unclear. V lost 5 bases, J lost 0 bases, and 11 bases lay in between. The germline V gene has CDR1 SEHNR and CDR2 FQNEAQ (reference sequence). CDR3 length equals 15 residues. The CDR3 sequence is CASSPLPSSGNTIYF. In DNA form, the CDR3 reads TGTGCCAGCAGCCCACTCCCAAGCTCTGGAAACACCATATATTTT.

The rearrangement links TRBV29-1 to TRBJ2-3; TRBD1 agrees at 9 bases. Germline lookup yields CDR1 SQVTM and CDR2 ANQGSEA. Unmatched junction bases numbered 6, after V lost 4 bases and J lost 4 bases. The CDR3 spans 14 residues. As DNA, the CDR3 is TGCAGCGTTGTTTTTACAGGGGGCGCAGATACGCAGTATTTT. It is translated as CSVVFTGGADTQYF.

CDR3 protein: CASARNFGRAFF. The CDR3 DNA sequence: TGTGCCAGTGCGCGGAACTTTGGTCGAGCTTTCTTT. The V gene is TRBV19, the J gene TRBJ1-1, with no clear D. The CDR3 consists of 12 residues. V lost 8 bases and J 10 bases, leaving 17 bases between the germline ends. Germline lookup yields CDR1 LNHDA and CDR2 SQIVND (reference sequence).

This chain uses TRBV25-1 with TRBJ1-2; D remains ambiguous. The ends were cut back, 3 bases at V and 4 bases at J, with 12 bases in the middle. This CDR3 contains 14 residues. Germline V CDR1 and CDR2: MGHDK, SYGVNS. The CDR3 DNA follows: TGTGCCAGCAGTGAGGGCACAATCTCCTATGGCTACACCTTC. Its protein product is CASSEGTISYGYTF.

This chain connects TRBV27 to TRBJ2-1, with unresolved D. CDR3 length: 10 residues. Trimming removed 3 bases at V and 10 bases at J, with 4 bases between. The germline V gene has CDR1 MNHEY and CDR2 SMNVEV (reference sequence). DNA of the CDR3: TGTGCCAGCAGTTTTCCGGAGCAGTTCTTC. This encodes CASSFPEQFF.

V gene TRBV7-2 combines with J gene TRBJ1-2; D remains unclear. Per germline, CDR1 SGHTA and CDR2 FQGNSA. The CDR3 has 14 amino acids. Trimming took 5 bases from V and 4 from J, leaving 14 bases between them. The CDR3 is CASSPPGRVYGYTF. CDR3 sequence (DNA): TGTGCCAGCAGCCCACCTGGAAGAGTCTATGGCTACACCTTC. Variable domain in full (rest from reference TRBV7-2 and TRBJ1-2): GAGVSQSPSNKVTEKGKDVELRCDPISGHTALYWYRQSLGQGLEFLIYFQGNSAPDKSGLPSDRFSAERTGGSVSTLTIQRTQQEDSAVYLCASSPPGRVYGYTFGSGTRLTVV.

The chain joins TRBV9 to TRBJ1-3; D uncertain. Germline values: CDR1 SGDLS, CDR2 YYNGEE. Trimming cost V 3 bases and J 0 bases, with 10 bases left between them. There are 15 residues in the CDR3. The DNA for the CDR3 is TGTGCCAGCAGCGCCCCCGTGAGCTCTGGAAACACCATATATTTT. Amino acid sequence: CASSAPVSSGNTIYF.

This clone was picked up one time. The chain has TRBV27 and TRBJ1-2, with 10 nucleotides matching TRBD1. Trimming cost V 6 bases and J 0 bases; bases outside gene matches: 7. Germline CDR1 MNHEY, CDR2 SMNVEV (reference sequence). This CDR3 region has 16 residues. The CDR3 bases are TGTGCCAGCAGGGCCAAAGGACAGGGGGCTAACTATGGCTACACCTTC. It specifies CASRAKGQGANYGYTF.

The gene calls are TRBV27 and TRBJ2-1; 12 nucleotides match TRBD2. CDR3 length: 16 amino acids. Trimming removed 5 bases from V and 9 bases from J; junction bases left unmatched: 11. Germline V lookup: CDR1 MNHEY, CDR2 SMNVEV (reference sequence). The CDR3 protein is CASSPDLAGGPFEQFF. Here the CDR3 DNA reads TGTGCCAGCAGTCCGGATCTAGCGGGAGGGCCCTTTGAGCAGTTCTTC.

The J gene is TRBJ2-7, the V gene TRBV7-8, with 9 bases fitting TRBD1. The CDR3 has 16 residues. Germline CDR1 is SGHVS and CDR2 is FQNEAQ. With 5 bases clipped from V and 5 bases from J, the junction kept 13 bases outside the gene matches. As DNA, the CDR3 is TGTGCCAGCAGCAAATCCGGGACAGGGATCTACGACGAGCAGTACTTC. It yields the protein CASSKSGTGIYDEQYF. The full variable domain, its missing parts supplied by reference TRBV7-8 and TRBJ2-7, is GAGVSQSPRYKVAKRGQDVALRCDPISGHVSLFWYQQALGQGPEFLTYFQNEAQLDKSGLPSDRFFAERPEGSVSTLKIQRTQQEDSAVYLCASSKSGTGIYDEQYFGPGTRLTVT.

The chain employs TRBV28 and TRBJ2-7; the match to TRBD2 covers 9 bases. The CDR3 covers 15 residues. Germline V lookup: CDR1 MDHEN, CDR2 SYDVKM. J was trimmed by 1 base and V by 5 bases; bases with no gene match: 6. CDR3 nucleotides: TGTGCCAGCAGTCTCCTGGGACTAGCATCCTACGAGCAGTACTTC. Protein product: CASSLLGLASYEQYF.

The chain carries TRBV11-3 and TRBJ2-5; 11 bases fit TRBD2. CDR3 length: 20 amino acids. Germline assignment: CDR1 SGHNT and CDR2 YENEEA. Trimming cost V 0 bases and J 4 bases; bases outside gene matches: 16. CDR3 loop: CASSLDRGGLAGGEGETQYF. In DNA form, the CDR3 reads TGTGCCAGCAGCTTAGATCGAGGAGGTCTAGCGGGGGGCGAGGGAGAGACCCAGTACTTC. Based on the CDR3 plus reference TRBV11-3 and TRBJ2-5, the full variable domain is EAGVVQSPRYKIIEKKQPVAFWCNPISGHNTLYWYLQNLGQGPELLIRYENEEAVDDSQLPKDRFSAERLKGVDSTLKIQPAELGDSAVYLCASSLDRGGLAGGEGETQYFGPGTRLLVL.

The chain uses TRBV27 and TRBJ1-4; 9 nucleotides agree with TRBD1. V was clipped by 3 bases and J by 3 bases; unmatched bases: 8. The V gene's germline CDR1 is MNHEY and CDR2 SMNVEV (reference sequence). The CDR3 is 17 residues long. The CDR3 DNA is TGTGCCAGCAGTTTTTCGGGACAGGGCATAGCTAATGAAAAACTGTTTTTT. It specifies CASSFSGQGIANEKLFF.

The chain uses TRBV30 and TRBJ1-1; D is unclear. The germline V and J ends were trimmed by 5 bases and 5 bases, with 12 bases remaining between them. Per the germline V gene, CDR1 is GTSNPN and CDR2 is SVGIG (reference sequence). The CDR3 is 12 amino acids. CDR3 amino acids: CAWDSGGTEAFF. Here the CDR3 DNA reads TGTGCCTGGGACTCAGGAGGTACTGAAGCTTTCTTT.

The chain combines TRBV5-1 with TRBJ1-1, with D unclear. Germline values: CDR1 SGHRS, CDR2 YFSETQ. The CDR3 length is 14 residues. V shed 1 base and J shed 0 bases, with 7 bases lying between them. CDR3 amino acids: CASSLSTMNTEAFF. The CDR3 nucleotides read TGCGCCAGCAGCTTGTCCACTATGAACACTGAAGCTTTCTTT.

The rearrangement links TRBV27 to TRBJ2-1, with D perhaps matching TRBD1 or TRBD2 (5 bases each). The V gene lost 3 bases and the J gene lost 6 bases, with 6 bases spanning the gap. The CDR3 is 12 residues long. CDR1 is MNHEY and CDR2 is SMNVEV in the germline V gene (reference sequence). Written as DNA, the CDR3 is TGTGCCAGCAGTTTTGGGGGCAATGAGCAGTTCTTC. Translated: CASSFGGNEQFF.

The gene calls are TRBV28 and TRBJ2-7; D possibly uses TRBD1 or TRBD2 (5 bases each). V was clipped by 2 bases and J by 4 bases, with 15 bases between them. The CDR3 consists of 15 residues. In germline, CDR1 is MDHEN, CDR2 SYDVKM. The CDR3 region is CASSLRGRLFYEQYF. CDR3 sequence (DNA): TGTGCCAGCAGTTTAAGGGGACGGCTCTTTTACGAGCAGTACTTC.

The CDR3 DNA reads as TGTGCCAGCAGCTTAGAACGGGGGAGCTCCTACGAGCAGTACTTC. Protein product: CASSLERGSSYEQYF. The chain links TRBV11-1 to TRBJ2-7; maybe TRBD2 (6 bases). V was trimmed by 1 base and J by 0 bases, leaving 10 bases between them. The CDR3 totals 15 residues. Germline-derived CDR1 and CDR2 are SGHAT and FQDESV (reference sequence).

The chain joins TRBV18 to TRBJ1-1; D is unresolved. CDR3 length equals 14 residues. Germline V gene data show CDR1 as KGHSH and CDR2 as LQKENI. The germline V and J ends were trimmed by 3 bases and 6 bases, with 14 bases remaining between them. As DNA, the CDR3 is TGTGCCAGCTCACCTTTATTGGGAAGGGCTGAAGCTTTCTTT. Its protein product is CASSPLLGRAEAFF.

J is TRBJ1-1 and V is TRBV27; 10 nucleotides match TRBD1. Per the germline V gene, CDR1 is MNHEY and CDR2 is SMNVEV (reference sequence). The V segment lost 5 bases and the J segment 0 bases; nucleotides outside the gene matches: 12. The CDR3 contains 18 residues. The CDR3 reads CASSPLVTGGSMNTEAFF. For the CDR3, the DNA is TGTGCCAGCAGTCCCCTTGTGACAGGGGGCTCAATGAACACTGAAGCTTTCTTT.